A selection of T cell receptor beta chains follows, all from one sample in a study of T cell responses to AZD1222 COVID-19 vaccine. Here immunoSEQ multiplex PCR was the method, and the copy in TCRdb shows in-frame clones only, minus some. The sample records roughly 120,000 clones, under 90% being singletons. Specimen: peripheral blood, collected on day 0 of AZD1222 vaccination. These receptors originate from an adult in good health. Each CDR3 is given with its conserved first and last residue. D genes are given only for firm matches. A row's size may be missing; if present it is once, few, many or a size class.

v_call: TRBV9
j_call: TRBJ1-1
clone_size: .
d_call: .
cdr3_nt: TGTGCCAGCAGCCTCGACGTGGGGTTGAACACTGAAGCTTTCTTT
cdr3_aa: CASSLDVGLNTEAFF

v_call: TRBV6-5
j_call: TRBJ2-7
clone_size: .
d_call: .
cdr3_nt: TGTGCCAGCAGTTACTCCGCCTCCCTGGGCTCCTACGAGCAGTACTTC
cdr3_aa: CASSYSASLGSYEQYF

v_call: TRBV4-2
j_call: TRBJ2-2
clone_size: once
d_call: TRBD1
cdr3_nt: TGTGCCAGCAGCCAGGTCCAGGGGGCCGGGGAGCTGTTTTTT
cdr3_aa: CASSQVQGAGELFF

v_call: TRBV7-2
j_call: TRBJ2-5
clone_size: .
d_call: TRBD1
cdr3_nt: TGTGCCAGCAGCGTGACAGGGTCGGGGGAGACCCAGTACTTC
cdr3_aa: CASSVTGSGETQYF

v_call: TRBV7-9
j_call: TRBJ2-1
clone_size: .
d_call: .
cdr3_nt: TGTGCCAGCAGCCCACGTGGGGCGGGGTACAATGAGCAGTTCTTC
cdr3_aa: CASSPRGAGYNEQFF

v_call: TRBV7-2
j_call: TRBJ2-7
clone_size: .
d_call: TRBD1
cdr3_nt: TGTGCCAGCAGCTTAGACGCCCAGGGGGCACGGGAGCAGTACTTC
cdr3_aa: CASSLDAQGAREQYF

v_call: TRBV5-1
j_call: TRBJ2-6
clone_size: .
d_call: .
cdr3_nt: TGCGCCAGCAGCTTGCAGGCGCCTGGGGCCAACGTCCTGACTTTC
cdr3_aa: CASSLQAPGANVLTF

v_call: TRBV3-1/TRBV3-2
j_call: TRBJ1-2
clone_size: .
d_call: TRBD1
cdr3_nt: TGTGCCAGCAGCCAAGATTTCGGGACAGGGGTGTCTAACTATGGCTACACCTTC
cdr3_aa: CASSQDFGTGVSNYGYTF

v_call: TRBV7-9
j_call: TRBJ2-7
clone_size: .
d_call: .
cdr3_nt: TGTGCCAGCAGCTTACGAGGGACCTACGAGGAGCAGTACTTC
cdr3_aa: CASSLRGTYEEQYF

v_call: TRBV6-4
j_call: TRBJ2-1
clone_size: .
d_call: .
cdr3_nt: TGTGCCAGCAGTGACGAAGGTCTTACGCAGTTCTTC
cdr3_aa: CASSDEGLTQFF

v_call: TRBV19
j_call: TRBJ1-5
clone_size: once
d_call: .
cdr3_nt: TGTGCCAGTAGTACCAGACAGAAGGTTGGGCCCCAGCATTTT
cdr3_aa: CASSTRQKVGPQHF

v_call: TRBV12-2
j_call: TRBJ1-2
clone_size: once
d_call: .
cdr3_nt: TGTGCAAGTCGCTTAGAGCGTCAGGGGGATAACTATGGCTACACCTTC
cdr3_aa: CASRLERQGDNYGYTF